Following are 28 T cell receptor beta chains from one sample sequenced in a study of blood T cells in healthy people across ages. Using a J-beta primer mix together with a sample-barcoded 5' primer, a second PCR was run for roughly 7 to 12 cycles. TCRdb processed the 5' RACE reads anew with MiXCR; each CDR3 protein has one entry. Found here are some 920,000 distinct CDR3 sequences, just over 50% of them singletons; the top ten hold 20% to 25%. The sequenced material came from blood. These receptors all stem from a woman aged 60-70 years in good health.

The V gene is TRBV6-2 or TRBV6-3, the J gene TRBJ2-3; possible D gene TRBD1, 6 bases. CDR3 length equals 16 residues. The V gene lost 8 bases and the J gene lost 4 bases, with 22 bases spanning the gap. Looked up from germline, CDR1 is MNHEY and CDR2 is SVGEGT. The CDR3 DNA reads TGTGCCAGCTGGAACCTCCCCACAGGGTTCCCAGATACGCAGTATTTT. Translated, it gives CASWNLPTGFPDTQYF.

The table lists this clonotype with a few counts. The rearrangement joins TRBV10-3 to TRBJ2-7; 10 nucleotides match TRBD2. The CDR3 runs 15 residues. The germline gives CDR1 ENHRY, CDR2 SYGVKD. The V and J ends lost 5 bases and 2 bases, in that order; junction bases with no gene match: 6. CDR3 loop: CAISTGLASTYEQYF. The CDR3 region has the DNA TGTGCCATCAGTACGGGACTAGCGTCTACCTACGAGCAGTACTTC.

The V call is TRBV11-2, the J call TRBJ2-7, with 7 bases matching TRBD2. J lost 4 bases, V lost 3 bases, and 9 bases had no gene match. The CDR3 has 15 amino acids. The germline CDR1 and CDR2 sequences are SGHAT and FQNNGV. This chain's CDR3 is CASSFAGGRRYEQYF. CDR3 sequence (DNA): TGTGCCAGCAGCTTTGCCGGCGGGAGAAGGTACGAGCAGTACTTC.

This rearrangement joins TRBV12-3 or TRBV12-4 to TRBJ1-2; D not certain. The CDR3 contains 14 residues. Trimming left V 7 bases short and J 4 bases short, with 16 bases between. CDR3 bases: TGTGCCAGCACCCCAGGAGGACTCCTCTATGGCTACACCTTC. Amino acid sequence: CASTPGGLLYGYTF.

The chain combines TRBV7-2 with TRBJ2-1; D possibly uses TRBD1 or TRBD2 (5 bases each). CDR1 and CDR2 from the germline V gene are SGHTA and FQGNSA. The V end was cut by 2 bases, the J end by 7 bases, with 18 bases between. The CDR3 spans 16 residues. CDR3 protein: CASSLLGGLGPNEQFF. CDR3 DNA sequence: TGTGCCAGCAGCTTACTAGGAGGACTGGGGCCAAATGAGCAGTTCTTC.

This clonotype has just a few counts. V and J are TRBV7-8 and TRBJ1-1, with D perhaps TRBD1 (5 bases). From germline, CDR1 is SGHVS and CDR2 FQNEAQ. V was cut by 5 bases and J by 6 bases, with 19 bases left in between. CDR3 length: 15 residues. CDR3 bases: TGTGCCAGCAGCACTGGCGCCAGGGACCACGCTGAAGCTTTCTTT. Amino acid sequence: CASSTGARDHAEAFF.

This clonotype was seen just once. The chain has TRBV29-1 and TRBJ2-5; TRBD2 might be the D (6 bases). Per the germline V gene, CDR1 is SQVTM and CDR2 is ANQGSEA. There are 17 residues in the CDR3. Trimming pared 8 bases from V and 11 bases from J, leaving 36 bases between. CDR3 sequence: CSTEGGVRGGRKNEQYF. In DNA form, the CDR3 reads TGCAGCACCGAGGGTGGGGTCCGGGGAGGTAGAAAAAATGAGCAGTACTTC.

This clonotype was detected a few times. The rearrangement joins TRBV28 to TRBJ2-4; 8 bases are a match to TRBD1. Germline assignment: CDR1 MDHEN and CDR2 SYDVKM. V was clipped by 3 bases and J by 4 bases; unmatched bases: 8. CDR3 length equals 16 residues. The CDR3 nucleotides read TGTGCCAGCAGTTTTGCTTACAGGGGGTTTAAAAACATTCAGTACTTC. Translation gives CASSFAYRGFKNIQYF.

This clonotype was seen a single time. A read error may produce the germline difference seen at one junction end. V is TRBV7-2 and J is TRBJ2-3; 11 nucleotides agree with TRBD2. The CDR3 runs to 15 residues. CDR1 and CDR2 from the germline V gene are SGHTA and FQGNSA. CDR3 loop: CVSSMTSGDTDTQYF. The DNA for the CDR3 is TGTGTCAGCAGCATGACTAGCGGGGACACAGATACGCAGTATTTT.

This clonotype was observed a handful of times. The J gene is TRBJ2-1, the V gene TRBV4-1, with unresolved D. From germline, CDR1 is MGHRA and CDR2 YSYEKL. CDR3 length: 17 residues. V shed 0 bases and J shed 1 base, with 13 bases lying between them. CDR3 DNA sequence: TGCGCCAGCAGCCAAGAGGATCGGCTCGGATCCTACAATGAGCAGTTCTTC. Residues: CASSQEDRLGSYNEQFF.

This clonotype appeared a single time. The chain employs TRBV10-2 and TRBJ2-5; D unresolved. The J call is doubtful: the DNA matches TRBJ2-4 better. The germline gives CDR1 WSHSY, CDR2 SAAADI. This CDR3 comprises 12 residues. The CDR3 DNA reads TGCGCCAGCAGTGTTGGGTGGGACATTCAGTACTTC. Translation: CASSVGWDIQYF.

The chain employs TRBV20-1 and TRBJ1-4; 9 bases map to TRBD1. V was clipped by 8 bases and J by 7 bases; unmatched bases: 5. Germline CDR1 DFQATT, CDR2 SNEGSKA (reference sequence). The CDR3 is made up of 12 amino acids. The CDR3 sequence: CSSGQGGEKLFF. The DNA of the CDR3 is TGCAGTTCGGGACAGGGCGGTGAAAAACTGTTTTTT.

The V call is TRBV27, the J call TRBJ1-2; D ambiguous. The ends were cut back, 4 bases at V and 2 bases at J, with 14 bases in the middle. Germline values: CDR1 MNHEY, CDR2 SMNVEV (reference sequence). The CDR3 has 15 amino acids. The DNA of the CDR3 is TGTGCCAGCAGTTCCGGGAGAGGGCCGAACTATGGCTACACCTTC. Translating gives CASSSGRGPNYGYTF.

CDR3 nucleotides: TGCGCCAGCAGCAGACTGGGACTAGTTTTTAACAATGAGCAGTTCTTC. Translation: CASSRLGLVFNNEQFF. This chain uses TRBV4-3 with TRBJ2-1; 8 bases agree with TRBD2. In germline, CDR1 is LGHNA, CDR2 YSLEER. The CDR3 has 16 amino acids. Trimming at V came to 5 bases and at J to 5 bases, leaving 11 bases not matched to a gene.

This clonotype turned up a few times. The CDR3, as DNA: TGTGCCAGCAGTTTAGGGGGACTAGCGCTTTCCTCCTACGAGCAGTACTTC. Its translation: CASSLGGLALSSYEQYF. This chain uses TRBV12-3 or TRBV12-4 with TRBJ2-7; 10 nucleotides align to TRBD2. The CDR3 has 17 amino acids. With 1 base clipped from V and 0 bases from J, the junction kept 6 bases outside the gene matches.

This sequence joins TRBV6-6 and TRBJ2-1; D tentatively reads TRBD1 or TRBD2 (5 bases each). V dropped 6 bases and J dropped 5 bases, with 17 bases sitting between them. Germline CDR1 MNHNY, CDR2 SVGAGI (reference sequence). There are 15 residues in the CDR3. The CDR3 DNA follows: TGTGCCAGCAGAGAGGGGATCCTTTTGGACAATGAGCAGTTCTTC. It codes for CASREGILLDNEQFF.

The rearrangement joins TRBV2 to TRBJ2-7; D not certain. The CDR3 length is 13 residues. Germline loops: CDR1 SNHLY, CDR2 FYNNEI. V lost 3 bases, J lost 4 bases, and 10 bases lay in between. The CDR3 sequence is CASSDSLLYEQYF. Here the CDR3 DNA reads TGTGCCAGCAGTGATAGTTTGTTATACGAGCAGTACTTC.

The CDR3 loop reads CASSDDGTHYGYTF. The CDR3 DNA reads as TGTGCCAGCAGTGACGACGGGACTCACTATGGCTACACCTTC. The V gene is TRBV6-5, the J gene TRBJ1-2; D might be TRBD1 (5 bases). Trimming stripped 5 bases from V and 3 bases from J, with 13 bases between. This CDR3 is built from 14 residues. Germline-derived CDR1 and CDR2 are MNHEY and SVGAGI.

The V and J genes are TRBV28 and TRBJ2-7; the D is unclear. The J call may be faulty, since TRBJ2-5 better matches the DNA end. This CDR3 is built from 15 residues. Germline CDR1 MDHEN, CDR2 SYDVKM. The CDR3 DNA follows: TGTGCCAGCAGCCCCACGGGCTTCAATAGGGAGACCCAGTACTTC. This translates into CASSPTGFNRETQYF.

Concerning this clonotype itself: Mismatch with germline at one junction end may stem from a read error. The V call is TRBV27, the J call TRBJ2-7; tentative D call: TRBD1 (8 bases). The CDR3 sequence is 15 residues long. Germline V CDR1 and CDR2: MNHEY, SMNVEV (reference sequence). CDR3 nucleotides: TGTGCCTGCAGAACCACAGGGGGGGGCACCTACGAGCTGTACTTC. The encoded protein is CACRTTGGGTYELYF.

V is TRBV7-6 and J is TRBJ2-7; the match to TRBD2 covers 11 bases. Gene TRBJ2-5 matches the end of the DNA better, so the J call may be wrong. CDR1 SGHVS and CDR2 FNYEAQ come from the germline V gene. The CDR3 extends over 17 amino acids. The CDR3 bases are TGTGCCAGCAGCCGTCCGACTAGCGGGATCGTGAAGGAGACCCAGTACTTC. Its protein product is CASSRPTSGIVKETQYF.

This chain connects TRBV5-1 to TRBJ2-7, with D possibly TRBD2 on 5 matching bases. The CDR3 sequence is 16 residues long. With 4 bases removed from V and 3 bases from J, the gap between germline ends came to 20 bases. CDR1 is SGHRS and CDR2 is YFSETQ in the germline V gene. Written as DNA, the CDR3 is TGCGCCAGCAGCCCCGGGTTTCGGGGAATGGTCTACGAGCAGTACTTC. Encoded protein: CASSPGFRGMVYEQYF.

The CDR3 loop reads CASSSLLYNEQFF. CDR3 DNA sequence: TGTGCCAGCAGTTCCTTACTCTACAATGAGCAGTTCTTC. V is TRBV6-2 or TRBV6-3 and J is TRBJ2-1; D remains ambiguous. Trimming removed 4 bases from V and 3 bases from J, with 7 bases in between. Germline-derived CDR1 and CDR2 are MNHEY and SVGEGT. The CDR3 has 13 amino acids.

This rearrangement joins TRBV6-6 to TRBJ2-3; 7 nucleotides line up with TRBD1. CDR3 size: 16 residues. Germline trimming cut 3 bases from V and 2 bases from J; bases unmatched to any gene: 8. Germline CDR1 and CDR2: MNHNY and SVGAGI (reference sequence). The chain's CDR3 is CASSYPEQGHTDTQYF. The CDR3 DNA reads as TGTGCCAGCAGTTATCCCGAACAGGGGCACACAGATACGCAGTATTTT.

This clonotype is a singleton in its sample. The V gene is TRBV7-9, the J gene TRBJ2-1, with 10 bases lining up with TRBD2. The CDR3 covers 16 residues. The germline CDR1 and CDR2 sequences are SEHNR and FQNEAQ (reference sequence). V was pared by 5 bases and J by 4 bases, with 8 bases of the junction left unmatched. CDR3 protein: CASSPHTSGDYNEQFF. The CDR3 DNA reads as TGTGCCAGCAGCCCTCATACTAGCGGGGATTACAATGAGCAGTTCTTC.

The gene calls are TRBV7-2 and TRBJ2-3, with TRBD2 matching over 7 bases. This CDR3 comprises 14 residues. CDR1 SGHTA and CDR2 FQGNSA come from the germline V gene. V lost 4 bases and J lost 5; bases outside the gene matches: 6. This chain's CDR3 is CASSSGVAGDTQYF. Here the CDR3 DNA reads TGTGCCAGCAGCTCTGGAGTAGCGGGAGATACGCAGTATTTT.

There are many counts of this clonotype. The chain combines TRBV11-1 with TRBJ2-5, with 14 bases fitting TRBD2. The CDR3 consists of 17 residues. The V gene's germline CDR1 is SGHAT and CDR2 FQDESV (reference sequence). Trimming took 6 bases from V and 4 from J; bases not matched to a gene: 10. CDR3 nucleotides: TGTGCCAGCAGGCCCGGGACTAGCGGGAGTCGAGGAGAGACCCAGTACTTC. Amino acids: CASRPGTSGSRGETQYF.

This sequence joins TRBV10-3 and TRBJ2-3; D gene unclear. The length of the CDR3 is 16 residues. Trimming pared 0 bases from V and 3 bases from J, leaving 13 bases between. Germline values: CDR1 ENHRY, CDR2 SYGVKD. Written as DNA, the CDR3 is TGTGCCATCAGTGAGTCTTGGCCCCTGAGGACAGATACGCAGTATTTT. The encoded protein is CAISESWPLRTDTQYF.